Presented here are 9 T cell receptor beta chains from one specimen sequenced in a study of blood T cells in healthy people across ages. A second roughly 7 to 12 cycle PCR used barcoded and J-beta primers. TCRdb reprocessed the 5' RACE reads with MiXCR, giving one entry per CDR3 protein. Of about 1.5 million distinct CDR3 sequences listed, approximately 40% are singletons. The sequenced sample was blood. The source of these receptors is a young woman in good health.

V usage is TRBV3-1 and J usage is TRBJ1-2; D gene uncertain. V dropped 1 base and J dropped 6 bases, with 6 bases sitting between them. The CDR3 spans 12 residues. Germline values: CDR1 LGHDT, CDR2 YNNKEL (reference sequence). Here the CDR3 reads CASSQAPDGYTF. CDR3 in DNA: TGTGCCAGCAGCCAAGCCCCGGATGGCTACACCTTC.

With regard to this clonotype: This may stem from a read error, because a much larger clone lies one nucleotide away. The rearrangement joins TRBV6-5 to TRBJ2-5; D unclear. The J call is uncertain, as TRBJ2-7 better fits the DNA end. Germline CDR1 MNHEY, CDR2 SVGAGI. The CDR3 contains 11 residues. In DNA form, the CDR3 reads TGTGCCAGCAGACACGCCTACGAGCAGTACTTC. This translates into CASRHAYEQYF.

This clonotype was seen a few times. The chain recombines TRBV10-3 with TRBJ2-3; 10 bases map to TRBD1. CDR3 length equals 18 residues. Losses at the gene ends were 4 bases for V and 6 bases for J; bases not matched to a gene: 16. Germline V gene lookup returns CDR1 ENHRY and CDR2 SYGVKD. CDR3 in DNA: TGTGCCATCAGTGGGACCGGGACAGGGGACGAGGATGTGGATACGCAGTATTTT. Amino acid sequence: CAISGTGTGDEDVDTQYF.

The chain combines TRBV12-3 or TRBV12-4 with TRBJ2-1; the D is unclear. This CDR3 is built from 11 residues. V dropped 6 bases and J dropped 13 bases, with 13 bases sitting between them. CDR3 loop: CASSKDIRQFF. Written as DNA, the CDR3 is TGTGCCAGCAGCAAAGACATTCGTCAGTTCTTC.

V usage is TRBV12-3 or TRBV12-4 and J usage is TRBJ2-3, with 7 bases fitting TRBD2. With V trimmed by 7 bases and J by 0 bases, 7 bases remained unmatched. This CDR3 comprises 15 residues. The CDR3 protein is CASKWGGLSTDTQYF. For the CDR3, the DNA is TGTGCCAGCAAGTGGGGGGGACTAAGCACAGATACGCAGTATTTT.

The rearrangement uses TRBV29-1 and TRBJ1-2, with 9 bases fitting TRBD1. V was pared by 6 bases and J by 7 bases, with 6 bases of the junction left unmatched. This CDR3 spans 12 amino acids. Germline V gives CDR1 SQVTM, CDR2 ANQGSEA. CDR3 DNA: TGCAGCGTGGGACAGGGAATTCTTGGCTACACCTTC. This translates into CSVGQGILGYTF. Complete variable domain (other parts from reference TRBV29-1 and TRBJ1-2): SAVISQKPSRDICQRGTSLTIQCQVDSQVTMMFWYRQQPGQSLTLIATANQGSEATYESGFVIDKFPISRPNLTFSTLTVSNMSPEDSSIYLCSVGQGILGYTFGSGTRLTVV.

This clonotype turned up a few times. The DNA for the CDR3 is TGTGCCAGCAGCATCCTAGCGGGGGCGTACCAAGAGACCCAGTACTTC. This codes for CASSILAGAYQETQYF. V gene TRBV7-9 combines with J gene TRBJ2-5, with 10 nucleotides matching TRBD2. Germline CDR1 reads SEHNR; CDR2 reads FQNEAQ (reference sequence). Losses at the gene ends were 5 bases for V and 0 bases for J; bases not matched to a gene: 6. This CDR3 spans 16 amino acids.

The chain combines TRBV29-1 with TRBJ2-1, with D tentatively TRBD2 (6 bases). There are 14 residues in the CDR3. V lost 7 bases, J lost 4 bases, and 17 bases lay in between. CDR1 and CDR2 (germline): SQVTM, ANQGSEA. CDR3 nucleotide sequence: TGCAGCGGGACGTTGGCTAGCGATTACAATGAGCAGTTCTTC. It specifies CSGTLASDYNEQFF.

Remarks on this clonotype: A much larger clone differs from this one at a single base, so this may be a read error. The chain links TRBV5-1 to TRBJ2-1; no clear D gene. The J call may be faulty, since TRBJ2-7 better matches the DNA end. CDR3 length: 13 amino acids. Germline V lookup: CDR1 SGHRS, CDR2 YFSETQ. In DNA, the CDR3 is TGCGCCAGCAGCTTGGTGGTTGACAATGAGCAGTACTTC. This sequence encodes CASSLVVDNEQYF.